This T cell receptor beta chain was observed in a study of identical twins. General study points: Cord blood beta clonotypes that were abundant carried fewer insertions, and memory repertoires showed no such trend.

TCRdb re-analysed the 5' RACE reads in MiXCR, keeping a single row per CDR3 protein. The data hold some 500,000 distinct CDR3 sequences, with around 20% observed a single time. J was trimmed by 2 bases and V by 6 bases; bases with no gene match: 13. CDR1 DFQATT and CDR2 SNEGSKA come from the germline V gene (reference sequence). The CDR3 loop spans 17 amino acids. This clonotype was counted only a few times. The antigen is unknown. Another study also made use of these data, one on T cells expressing NK-cell markers. That study reports: From sorted CD3+CD56+NKG2C+, CD3+CD56+NKG2C- and CD3+CD56-NKG2C+ T cells came the TCR beta repertoires. Within the sequenced cohort of eight donors, seven exhibited HCMV seropositivity and one was seronegative. The same clonotypes also predominated in the CD3+CD56-NKG2C+ fraction of a handful of donors.

The TCR comes from a woman between 18 and 29 years old in good health. This chain connects TRBV20-1 to TRBJ2-5; 12 nucleotides agree with TRBD2. Sequencing used CD4+ T cells sorted from blood. CDR3 nucleotide sequence: TGCAGTGCCAACCCTCTAGCGGGGGGGAGTAGACAAGAGACCCAGTACTTC. As protein: CSANPLAGGSRQETQYF.